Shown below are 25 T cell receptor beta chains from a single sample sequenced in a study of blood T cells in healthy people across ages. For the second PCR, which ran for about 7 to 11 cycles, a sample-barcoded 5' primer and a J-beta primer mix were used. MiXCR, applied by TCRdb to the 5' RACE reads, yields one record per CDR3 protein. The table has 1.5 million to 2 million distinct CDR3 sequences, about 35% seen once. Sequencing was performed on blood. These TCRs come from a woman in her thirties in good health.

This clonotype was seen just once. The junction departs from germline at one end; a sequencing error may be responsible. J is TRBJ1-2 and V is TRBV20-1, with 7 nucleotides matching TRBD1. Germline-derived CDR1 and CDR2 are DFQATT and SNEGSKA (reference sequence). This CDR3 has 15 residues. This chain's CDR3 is CSGRDQGDVNCGYTF. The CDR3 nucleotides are TGCAGTGGGCGGGACCAGGGGGACGTTAACTGTGGCTACACCTTC.

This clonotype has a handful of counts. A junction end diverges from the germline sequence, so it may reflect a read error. The CDR3 protein is CVTSDFSGRKTGELFF. The CDR3 DNA reads as TGTGTCACCAGTGATTTTAGCGGGAGAAAGACCGGGGAGCTGTTTTTT. This chain links TRBV24-1 with TRBJ2-2, with TRBD2 matching over 9 bases. Per the germline V gene, CDR1 is KGHDR and CDR2 is SFDVKD. The CDR3 extends over 16 amino acids.

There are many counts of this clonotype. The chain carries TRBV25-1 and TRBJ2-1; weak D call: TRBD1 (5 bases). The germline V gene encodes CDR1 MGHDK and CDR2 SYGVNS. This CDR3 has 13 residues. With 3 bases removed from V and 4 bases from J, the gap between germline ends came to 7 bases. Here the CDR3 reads CASSEAGYNEQFF. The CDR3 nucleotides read TGTGCCAGCAGTGAGGCAGGGTACAATGAGCAGTTCTTC.

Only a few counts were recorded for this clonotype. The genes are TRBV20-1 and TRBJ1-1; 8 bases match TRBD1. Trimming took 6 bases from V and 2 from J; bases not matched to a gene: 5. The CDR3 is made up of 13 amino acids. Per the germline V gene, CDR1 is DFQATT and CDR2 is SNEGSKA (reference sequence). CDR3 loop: CSADGQGNTEAFF. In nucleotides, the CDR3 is TGCAGTGCAGACGGACAGGGTAACACTGAAGCTTTCTTT.

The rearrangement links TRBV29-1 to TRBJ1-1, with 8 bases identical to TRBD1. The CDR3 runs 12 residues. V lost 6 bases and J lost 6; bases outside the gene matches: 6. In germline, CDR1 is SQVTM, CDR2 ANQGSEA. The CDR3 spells CSVRTGRAEAFF. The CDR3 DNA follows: TGCAGCGTCCGGACAGGGAGGGCTGAAGCTTTCTTT.

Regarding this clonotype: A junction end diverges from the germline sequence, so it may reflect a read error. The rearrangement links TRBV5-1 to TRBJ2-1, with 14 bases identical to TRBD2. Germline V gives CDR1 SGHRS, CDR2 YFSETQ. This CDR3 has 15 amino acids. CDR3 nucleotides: TGCGCCAACAGCCAGGGGACTAGCGGGGGTAATGAGCAGTTCTTC. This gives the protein CANSQGTSGGNEQFF.

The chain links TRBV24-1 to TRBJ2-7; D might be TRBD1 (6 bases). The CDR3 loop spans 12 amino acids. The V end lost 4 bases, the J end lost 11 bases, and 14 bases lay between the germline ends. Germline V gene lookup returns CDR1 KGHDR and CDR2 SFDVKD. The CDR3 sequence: CATSDREDRKYF. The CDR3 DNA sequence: TGTGCCACCAGTGACCGAGAGGACAGAAAGTACTTC.

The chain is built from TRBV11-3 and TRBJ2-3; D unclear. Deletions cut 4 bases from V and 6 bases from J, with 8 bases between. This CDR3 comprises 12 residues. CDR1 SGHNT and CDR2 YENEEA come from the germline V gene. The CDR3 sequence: CASSSPSDTQYF. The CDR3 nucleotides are TGTGCCAGCAGCTCGCCGTCGGATACGCAGTATTTT.

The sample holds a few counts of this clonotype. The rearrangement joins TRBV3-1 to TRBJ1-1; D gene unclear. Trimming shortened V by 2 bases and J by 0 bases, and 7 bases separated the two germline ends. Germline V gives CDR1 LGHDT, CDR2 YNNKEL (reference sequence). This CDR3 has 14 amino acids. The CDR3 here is CASSQWQMNTEAFF. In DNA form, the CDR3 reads TGTGCCAGCAGCCAATGGCAGATGAACACTGAAGCTTTCTTT.

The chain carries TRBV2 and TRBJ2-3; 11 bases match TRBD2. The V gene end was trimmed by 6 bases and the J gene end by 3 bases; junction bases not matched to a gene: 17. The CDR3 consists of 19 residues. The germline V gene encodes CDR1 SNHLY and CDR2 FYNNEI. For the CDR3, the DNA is TGTGCCAGCAGGCCGGGACTAGCGGCCCTTCAAGGGAAGACAGATACGCAGTATTTT. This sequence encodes CASRPGLAALQGKTDTQYF.

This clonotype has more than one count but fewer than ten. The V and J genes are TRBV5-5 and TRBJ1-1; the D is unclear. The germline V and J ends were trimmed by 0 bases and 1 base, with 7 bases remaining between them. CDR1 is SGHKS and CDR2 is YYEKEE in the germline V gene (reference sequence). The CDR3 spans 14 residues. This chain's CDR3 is CASSLGAQNTEAFF. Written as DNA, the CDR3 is TGTGCCAGCAGCTTGGGGGCACAGAACACTGAAGCTTTCTTT.

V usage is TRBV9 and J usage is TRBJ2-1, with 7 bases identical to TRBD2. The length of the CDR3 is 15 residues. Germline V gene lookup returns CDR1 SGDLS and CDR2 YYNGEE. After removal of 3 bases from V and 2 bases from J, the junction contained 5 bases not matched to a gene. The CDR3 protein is CASSGSGIAYNEQFF. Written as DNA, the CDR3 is TGTGCCAGCAGCGGCAGCGGGATCGCCTACAATGAGCAGTTCTTC.

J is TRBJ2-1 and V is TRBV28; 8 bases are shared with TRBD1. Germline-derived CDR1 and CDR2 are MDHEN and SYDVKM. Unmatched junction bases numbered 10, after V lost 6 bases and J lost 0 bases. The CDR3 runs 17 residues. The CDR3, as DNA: TGTGCCAGCAGGTCCGGGACAGGCTTAAGCTCCTACAATGAGCAGTTCTTC. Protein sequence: CASRSGTGLSSYNEQFF.

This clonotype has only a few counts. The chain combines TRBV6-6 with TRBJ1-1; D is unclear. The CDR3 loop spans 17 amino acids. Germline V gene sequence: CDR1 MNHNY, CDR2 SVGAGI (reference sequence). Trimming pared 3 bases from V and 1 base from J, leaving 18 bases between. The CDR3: CASSYPPRSRGNTEAFF. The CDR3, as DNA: TGTGCCAGCAGTTATCCCCCCCGTTCACGGGGGAACACTGAAGCTTTCTTT.

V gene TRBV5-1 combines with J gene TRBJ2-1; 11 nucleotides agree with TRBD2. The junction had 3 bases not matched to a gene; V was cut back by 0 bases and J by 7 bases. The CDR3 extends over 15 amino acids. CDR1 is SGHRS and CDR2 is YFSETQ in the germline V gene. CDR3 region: CASSLVAGGPNEQFF. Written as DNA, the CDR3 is TGCGCCAGCAGCTTGGTAGCGGGAGGGCCTAATGAGCAGTTCTTC.

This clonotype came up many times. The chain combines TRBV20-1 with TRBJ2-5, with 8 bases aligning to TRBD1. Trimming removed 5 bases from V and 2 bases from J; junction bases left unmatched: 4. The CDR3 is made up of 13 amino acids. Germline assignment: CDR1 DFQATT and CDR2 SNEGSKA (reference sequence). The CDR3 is CSAPRQGQETQYF. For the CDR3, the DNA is TGCAGTGCTCCCAGACAGGGGCAAGAGACCCAGTACTTC.

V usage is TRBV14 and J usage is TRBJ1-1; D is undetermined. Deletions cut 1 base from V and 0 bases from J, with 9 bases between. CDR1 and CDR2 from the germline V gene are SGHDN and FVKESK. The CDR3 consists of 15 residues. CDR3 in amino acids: CASSQAVNMNTEAFF. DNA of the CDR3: TGTGCCAGCAGCCAAGCGGTCAACATGAACACTGAAGCTTTCTTT.

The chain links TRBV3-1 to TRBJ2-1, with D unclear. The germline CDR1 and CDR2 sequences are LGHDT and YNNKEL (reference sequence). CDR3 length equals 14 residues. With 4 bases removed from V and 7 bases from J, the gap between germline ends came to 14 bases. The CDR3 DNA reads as TGTGCCAGCAGCCCCTACTATTCTGGGAATGAGCAGTTCTTC. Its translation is CASSPYYSGNEQFF.

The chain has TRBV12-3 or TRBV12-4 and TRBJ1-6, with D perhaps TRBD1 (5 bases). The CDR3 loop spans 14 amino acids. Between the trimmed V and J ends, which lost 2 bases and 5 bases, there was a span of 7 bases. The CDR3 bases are TGTGCCAGCAGTTTATGGGGGGATAATTCACCCCTCCACTTT. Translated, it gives CASSLWGDNSPLHF.

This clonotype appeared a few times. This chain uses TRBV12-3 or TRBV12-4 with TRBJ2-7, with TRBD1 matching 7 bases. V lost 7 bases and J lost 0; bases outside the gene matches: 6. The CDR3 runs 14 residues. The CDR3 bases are TGTGCCAGCATCCTAGACAGGGACTCCTACGAGCAGTACTTC. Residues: CASILDRDSYEQYF.

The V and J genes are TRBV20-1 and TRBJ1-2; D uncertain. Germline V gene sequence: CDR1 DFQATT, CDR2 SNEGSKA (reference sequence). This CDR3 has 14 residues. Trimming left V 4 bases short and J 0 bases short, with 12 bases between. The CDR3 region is CSATYIAPNYGYTF. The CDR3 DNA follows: TGCAGTGCTACTTACATCGCCCCTAACTATGGCTACACCTTC.

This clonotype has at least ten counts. The CDR3 DNA reads as TGTGCCAGCAGTTTAGGGGCACGTCATGACGAGCAGTACTTC. Translating it yields CASSLGARHDEQYF. The chain is built from TRBV12-3 or TRBV12-4 and TRBJ2-7, with unresolved D. The CDR3 runs 14 residues. The V gene lost 1 base and the J gene lost 5 bases, with 12 bases spanning the gap.

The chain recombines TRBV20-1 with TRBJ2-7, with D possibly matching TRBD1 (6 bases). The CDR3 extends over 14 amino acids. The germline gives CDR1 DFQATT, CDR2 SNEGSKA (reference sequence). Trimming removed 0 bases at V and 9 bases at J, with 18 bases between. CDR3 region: CSARDTGQPLPQYF. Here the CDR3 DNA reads TGCAGTGCTAGAGATACAGGGCAGCCCCTCCCGCAGTACTTC.

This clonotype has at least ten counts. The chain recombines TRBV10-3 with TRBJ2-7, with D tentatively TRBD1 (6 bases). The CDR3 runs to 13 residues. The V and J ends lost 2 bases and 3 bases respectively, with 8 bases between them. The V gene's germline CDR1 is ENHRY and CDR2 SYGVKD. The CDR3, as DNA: TGTGCCATCAGTGAGGGGGGCCGCTACGAGCAGTACTTC. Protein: CAISEGGRYEQYF.

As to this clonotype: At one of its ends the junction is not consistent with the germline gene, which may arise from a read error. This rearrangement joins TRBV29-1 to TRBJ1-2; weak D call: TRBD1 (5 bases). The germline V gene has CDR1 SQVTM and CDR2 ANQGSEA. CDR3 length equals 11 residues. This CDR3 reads CGVGKGEGYTF. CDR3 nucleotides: TGCGGCGTCGGTAAAGGGGAGGGCTACACCTTC.